Each of the 17 T cell receptor beta chains below was sequenced from the same sample in a study of shared clonotypes between healthy human individuals. Here immunoSEQ multiplex PCR was the method, and the copy in TCRdb shows in-frame clones only, minus some. The sample lists some 980,000 clones, about 80% seen once, with approximately 1.5% in the top ten. The material sequenced was memory CD4+ T cells sorted from blood. Subset: CD45RA-negative fraction. Receptors were obtained from a man between 18 and 35 years old in good health.

The chain couples TRBV7-2 to TRBJ1-3; no clear D. This CDR3 is built from 12 residues. Germline V gene sequence: CDR1 SGHTA, CDR2 FQGNSA. V shed 5 bases and J shed 7 bases, with 9 bases lying between them. CDR3 sequence reads: CASSLDSNTIYF. The CDR3 nucleotides are TGTGCCAGCAGCCTGGACTCGAACACCATATATTTT.

The genes are TRBV15 and TRBJ2-7, with TRBD1 as a possible D gene (6 bases). CDR1 LNHNV and CDR2 YYDKDF come from the germline V gene (reference sequence). The CDR3 consists of 16 residues. With 0 bases removed from V and 2 bases from J, the gap between germline ends came to 14 bases. The CDR3 coding sequence is TGTGCCACCAGCAGAGATTTAGGGGGTAAAGCCTACGAGCAGTACTTC. Protein sequence: CATSRDLGGKAYEQYF. Full variable domain (outside the CDR3, taken from reference TRBV15 and TRBJ2-7): DAMVIQNPRYQVTQFGKPVTLSCSQTLNHNVMYWYQQKSSQAPKLLFHYYDKDFNNEADTPDNFQSRRPNTSFCFLDIRSPGLGDTAMYLCATSRDLGGKAYEQYFGPGTRLTVT.

A remark on this clone: Other DNA sequences from this sample encode an identical CDR3 as well. The rearrangement joins TRBV11-2 to TRBJ2-5; TRBD2 aligns across 9 bases. The CDR3 consists of 13 residues. Germline V gene data show CDR1 as SGHAT and CDR2 as FQNNGV. V lost 4 bases and J lost 5; bases outside the gene matches: 2. The CDR3: CASSSGLAETQYF. The CDR3 DNA reads TGTGCCAGCAGCTCGGGACTAGCTGAGACCCAGTACTTC.

V and J are TRBV2 and TRBJ2-7; 8 nucleotides line up with TRBD1. CDR3 length equals 14 residues. The V gene end was trimmed by 11 bases and the J gene end by 2 bases; junction bases not matched to a gene: 11. Germline CDR1 SNHLY, CDR2 FYNNEI. The CDR3: CAVPSRDRTYEQYF. CDR3 coding DNA: TGTGCCGTCCCCTCCCGGGACAGGACCTACGAGCAGTACTTC.

The chain carries TRBV29-1 and TRBJ1-6; D is ambiguous. This CDR3 has 15 amino acids. CDR1 is SQVTM and CDR2 is ANQGSEA in the germline V gene. Trimming removed 6 bases from V and 0 bases from J, with 12 bases in between. Here the CDR3 DNA reads TGCAGCGTGGCCGAGAGTAACTCCTATAATTCACCCCTCCACTTT. It specifies CSVAESNSYNSPLHF.

As for this clone: At one end, the junction sequence differs from germline, possibly due to a read error. This chain links TRBV7-7 with TRBJ2-5; D is unclear. This CDR3 region has 13 residues. Germline V CDR1 and CDR2: SSHAT, FNYEAQ (reference sequence). CDR3 loop: CASSPSIRETQYF. Here the CDR3 DNA reads TGTGCTAGCAGCCCGAGTATTCGAGAGACCCAGTACTTC.

This clone was observed a single time. The V call is TRBV11-3, the J call TRBJ2-1; a possible D gene is TRBD2 (6 bases). V lost 11 bases, J lost 7 bases, and 18 bases lay in between. The CDR3 length is 13 residues. Germline V gives CDR1 SGHNT, CDR2 YENEEA. The chain's CDR3 is CALRSPTRNEQFF. CDR3 coding DNA: TGTGCCCTTAGGTCCCCGACTAGGAATGAGCAGTTCTTC.

The chain combines TRBV2 with TRBJ1-2; D gene unclear. With 3 bases removed from V and 4 bases from J, the gap between germline ends came to 6 bases. The CDR3 is 12 amino acids. Germline loops: CDR1 SNHLY, CDR2 FYNNEI. CDR3 DNA: TGTGCCAGCAGTGAGACGGTCTATGGCTACACCTTC. Translating it yields CASSETVYGYTF.

This chain joins TRBV10-3 and TRBJ1-5; D not resolved. This CDR3 contains 13 residues. Germline values: CDR1 ENHRY, CDR2 SYGVKD. V was trimmed by 5 bases and J by 7 bases, leaving 12 bases between them. The CDR3 spells CAISPAPGQPQHF. CDR3 bases: TGTGCCATCAGTCCTGCTCCTGGGCAGCCCCAGCATTTT.

V is TRBV25-1 and J is TRBJ2-5; 10 positions match TRBD2. CDR1 and CDR2 from the germline V gene are MGHDK and SYGVNS. J lost 5 bases, V lost 5 bases, and 17 bases had no gene match. There are 18 residues in the CDR3. This CDR3 reads CASSRSTASGGLGETQYF. As DNA, the CDR3 is TGTGCCAGCAGTCGAAGCACGGCTAGCGGGGGTCTCGGGGAGACCCAGTACTTC.

The chain couples TRBV25-1 to TRBJ2-2; 11 bases agree with TRBD1. The junction had 6 bases not matched to a gene; V was cut back by 3 bases and J by 6 bases. Per the germline V gene, CDR1 is MGHDK and CDR2 is SYGVNS. CDR3 length: 16 residues. CDR3 sequence reads: CASSDPRTGGSGELFF. In nucleotides, the CDR3 is TGTGCCAGCAGTGATCCAAGGACAGGGGGCTCCGGGGAGCTGTTTTTT.

This clone appeared a few times. Other nucleotide sequences from this sample produce the same CDR3. The rearrangement joins TRBV5-6 to TRBJ2-5; D is unclear. This CDR3 region has 11 residues. From germline, CDR1 is SGHDT and CDR2 YYEEEE. V dropped 2 bases and J dropped 1 base, with 0 bases sitting between them. The DNA for the CDR3 is TGTGCCAGCAGCTTCCAAGAGACCCAGTACTTC. It encodes CASSFQETQYF.

The chain couples TRBV4-3 to TRBJ1-2, with D uncertain. V shed 0 bases and J shed 9 bases, with 11 bases lying between them. The length of the CDR3 is 13 residues. CDR1 LGHNA and CDR2 YSLEER come from the germline V gene. CDR3 coding DNA: TGCGCCAGCAGCCAAGATCCCAGTAATCGCTACACCTTC. Residues: CASSQDPSNRYTF.

The chain links TRBV29-1 to TRBJ2-1, with D tentatively TRBD1 (6 bases). V lost 3 bases and J 7 bases, leaving 13 bases between the germline ends. This CDR3 spans 13 amino acids. CDR1 is SQVTM, CDR2 ANQGSEA, per germline. CDR3 nucleotides: TGCAGCGTTGAGAGAGACAGGTCTAATGAGCAGTTCTTC. Its protein product is CSVERDRSNEQFF.

This clone was observed a handful of times. Here the CDR3 DNA reads TGTGCCAGTAGTATATCGGGGACGCGTTACAATGAGCAGTTCTTC. This translates into CASSISGTRYNEQFF. The rearrangement joins TRBV19 to TRBJ2-1; D is perhaps TRBD1 or TRBD2 (5 bases each). The CDR3 spans 15 residues. Per the germline V gene, CDR1 is LNHDA and CDR2 is SQIVND (reference sequence). V dropped 2 bases and J dropped 4 bases, with 12 bases sitting between them.

Only one count was recorded for this clone. A read error is possible here, since a much larger clone lies one base away. The gene calls are TRBV7-9 and TRBJ2-2, with TRBD1 matching over 7 bases. Germline CDR1 SEHNR, CDR2 FQNEAQ (reference sequence). Trimming removed 5 bases from V and 1 base from J; junction bases left unmatched: 1. The CDR3 is 14 amino acids. The CDR3 protein is CASSRTGNTGELFF. In DNA, the CDR3 is TGTGCCAGCAGCCGGACAGGGAACACCGGGGAGCTGTTTTTT.

This clone was counted a single time. CDR3: CASNPQGAKNIQYF. CDR3 coding DNA: TGTGCCAGCAACCCACAGGGGGCCAAAAACATTCAGTACTTC. The rearrangement uses TRBV6-5 and TRBJ2-4; 7 bases line up with TRBD1. The CDR3 contains 14 residues. Germline V gives CDR1 MNHEY, CDR2 SVGAGI. Losses at the gene ends were 7 bases for V and 1 base for J; bases not matched to a gene: 4.